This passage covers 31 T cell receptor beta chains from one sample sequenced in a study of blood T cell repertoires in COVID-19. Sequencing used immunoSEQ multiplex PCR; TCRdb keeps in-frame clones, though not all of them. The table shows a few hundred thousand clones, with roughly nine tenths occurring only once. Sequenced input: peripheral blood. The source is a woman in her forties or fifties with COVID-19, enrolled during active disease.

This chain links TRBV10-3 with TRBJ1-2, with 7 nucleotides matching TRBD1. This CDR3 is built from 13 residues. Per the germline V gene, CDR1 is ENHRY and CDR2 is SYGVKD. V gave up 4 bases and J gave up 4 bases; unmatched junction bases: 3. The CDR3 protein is CAISGDSLYGYTF. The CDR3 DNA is TGTGCCATCAGTGGGGACAGCCTCTATGGCTACACCTTC.

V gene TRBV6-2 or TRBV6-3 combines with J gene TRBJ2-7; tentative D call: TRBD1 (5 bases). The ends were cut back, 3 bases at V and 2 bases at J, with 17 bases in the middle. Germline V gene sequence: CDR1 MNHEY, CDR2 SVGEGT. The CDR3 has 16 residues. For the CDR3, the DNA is TGTGCCAGCAGTTATGATGGGCACAGGATTGCCTACGAGCAGTACTTC. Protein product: CASSYDGHRIAYEQYF.

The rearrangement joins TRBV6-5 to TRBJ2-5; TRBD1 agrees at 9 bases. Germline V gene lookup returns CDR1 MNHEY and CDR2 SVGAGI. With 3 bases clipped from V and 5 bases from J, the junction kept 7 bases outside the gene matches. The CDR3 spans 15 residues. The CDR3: CASSYIGQGRETQYF. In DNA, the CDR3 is TGTGCCAGCAGTTATATCGGACAGGGGAGGGAGACCCAGTACTTC.

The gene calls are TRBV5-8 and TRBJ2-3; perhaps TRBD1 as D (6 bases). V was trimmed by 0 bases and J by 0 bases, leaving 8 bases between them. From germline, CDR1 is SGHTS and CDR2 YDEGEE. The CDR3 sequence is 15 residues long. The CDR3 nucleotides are TGTGCCAGCAGCTTGGACAGGGTCAGCACAGATACGCAGTATTTT. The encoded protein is CASSLDRVSTDTQYF.

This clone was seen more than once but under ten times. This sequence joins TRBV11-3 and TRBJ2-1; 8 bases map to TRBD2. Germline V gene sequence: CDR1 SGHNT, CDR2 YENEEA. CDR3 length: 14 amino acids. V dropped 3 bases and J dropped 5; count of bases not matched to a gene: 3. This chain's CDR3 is CASSFSGAHNEQFF. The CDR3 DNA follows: TGTGCCAGCAGCTTTAGCGGGGCCCACAATGAGCAGTTCTTC. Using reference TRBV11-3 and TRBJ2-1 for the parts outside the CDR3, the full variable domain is EAGVVQSPRYKIIEKKQPVAFWCNPISGHNTLYWYLQNLGQGPELLIRYENEEAVDDSQLPKDRFSAERLKGVDSTLKIQPAELGDSAVYLCASSFSGAHNEQFFGPGTRLTVL.

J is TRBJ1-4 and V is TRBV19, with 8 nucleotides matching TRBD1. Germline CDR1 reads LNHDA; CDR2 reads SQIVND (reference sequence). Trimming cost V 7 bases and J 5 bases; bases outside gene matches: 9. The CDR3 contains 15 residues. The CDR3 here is CASKKGGTGNEKLFF. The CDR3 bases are TGTGCCAGTAAGAAGGGGGGGACAGGAAATGAAAAACTGTTTTTT.

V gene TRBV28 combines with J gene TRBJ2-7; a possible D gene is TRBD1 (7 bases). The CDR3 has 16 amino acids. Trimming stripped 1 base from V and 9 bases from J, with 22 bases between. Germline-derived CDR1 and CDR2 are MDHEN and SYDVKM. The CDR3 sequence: CASSLLFDRAKGGQYF. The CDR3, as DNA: TGTGCCAGCAGTTTATTATTCGACAGGGCAAAGGGGGGGCAGTACTTC.

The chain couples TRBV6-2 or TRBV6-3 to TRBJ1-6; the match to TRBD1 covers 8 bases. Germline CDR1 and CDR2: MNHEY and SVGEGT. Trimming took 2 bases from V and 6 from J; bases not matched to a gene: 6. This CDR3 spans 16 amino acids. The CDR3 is CASSYRTGLGNSPLHF. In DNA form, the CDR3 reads TGTGCCAGCAGTTACCGGACAGGGCTTGGTAATTCACCCCTCCACTTT.

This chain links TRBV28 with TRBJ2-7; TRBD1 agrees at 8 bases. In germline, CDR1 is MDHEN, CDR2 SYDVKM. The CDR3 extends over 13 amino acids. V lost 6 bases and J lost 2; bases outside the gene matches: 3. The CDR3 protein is CASRRQGTYEQYV. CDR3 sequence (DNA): TGTGCCAGCAGGAGACAGGGGACCTACGAGCAGTACGTC.

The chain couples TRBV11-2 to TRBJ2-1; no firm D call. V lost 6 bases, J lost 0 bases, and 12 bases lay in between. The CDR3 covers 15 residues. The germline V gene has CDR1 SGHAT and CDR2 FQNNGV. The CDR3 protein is CASRSLLSSYNEQFF. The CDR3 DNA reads TGTGCCAGCAGGTCTCTTCTGAGCTCCTACAATGAGCAGTTCTTC.

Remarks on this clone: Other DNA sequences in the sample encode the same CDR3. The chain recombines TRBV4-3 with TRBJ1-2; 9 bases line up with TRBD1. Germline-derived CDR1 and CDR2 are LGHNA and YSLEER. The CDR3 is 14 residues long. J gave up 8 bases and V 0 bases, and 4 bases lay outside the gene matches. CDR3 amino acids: CASSQDGQGTGYTF. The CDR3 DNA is TGCGCCAGCAGCCAAGATGGACAGGGGACGGGCTACACCTTC.

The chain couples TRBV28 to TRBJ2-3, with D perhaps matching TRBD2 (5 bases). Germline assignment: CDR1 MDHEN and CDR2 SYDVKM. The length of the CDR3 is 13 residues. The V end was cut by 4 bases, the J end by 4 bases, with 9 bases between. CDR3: CASSSRLPDTQYF. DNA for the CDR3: TGTGCCAGCAGTTCGAGACTACCAGATACGCAGTATTTT.

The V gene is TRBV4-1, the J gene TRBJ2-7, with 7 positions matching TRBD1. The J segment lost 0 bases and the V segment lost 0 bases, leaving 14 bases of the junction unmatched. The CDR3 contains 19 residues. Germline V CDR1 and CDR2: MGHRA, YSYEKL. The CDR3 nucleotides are TGCGCCAGCAGCCAAGAGGGGGACAGCGCGCGCCCGAACTCCTACGAGCAGTACTTC. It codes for CASSQEGDSARPNSYEQYF.

The CDR3 protein is CATSVGGTDTQYF. The CDR3 nucleotides are TGTGCCACCTCAGTGGGGGGGACAGATACGCAGTATTTT. This chain uses TRBV7-3 with TRBJ2-3, with 7 bases lining up with TRBD2. J gave up 3 bases and V 10 bases, and 7 bases lay outside the gene matches. The CDR3 has 13 residues. Germline CDR1 and CDR2: SGHTA and FQGTGA. The entire variable domain, with the rest obtained from reference TRBV7-3 and TRBJ2-3, is as follows: GAGVSQTPSNKVTEKGKYVELRCDPISGHTALYWYRQSLGQGPEFLIYFQGTGAADDSGLPNDRFFAVRPEGSVSTLKIQRTERGDSAVYLCATSVGGTDTQYFGPGTRLTVL.

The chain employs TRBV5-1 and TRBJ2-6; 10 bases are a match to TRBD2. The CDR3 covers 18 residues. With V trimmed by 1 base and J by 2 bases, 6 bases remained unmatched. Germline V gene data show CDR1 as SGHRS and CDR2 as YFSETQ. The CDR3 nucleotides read TGCGCCAGCAGCTTGAGGCTAGCGGGGGCCCCTGGGGCCAACGTCCTGACTTTC. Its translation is CASSLRLAGAPGANVLTF.

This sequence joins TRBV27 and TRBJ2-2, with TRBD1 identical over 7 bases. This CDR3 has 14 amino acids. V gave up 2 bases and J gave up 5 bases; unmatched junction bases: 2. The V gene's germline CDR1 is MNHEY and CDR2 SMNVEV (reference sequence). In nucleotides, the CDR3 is TGTGCCAGCAGTTTACACAGGGGAACCGGGGAGCTGTTTTTT. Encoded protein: CASSLHRGTGELFF.

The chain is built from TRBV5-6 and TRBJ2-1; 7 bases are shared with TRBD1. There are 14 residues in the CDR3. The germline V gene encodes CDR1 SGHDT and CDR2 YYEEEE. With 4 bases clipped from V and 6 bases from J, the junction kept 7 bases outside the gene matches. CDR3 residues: CASSRQGSGNEQFF. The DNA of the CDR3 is TGTGCCAGCAGCCGACAGGGTTCGGGCAATGAGCAGTTCTTC.

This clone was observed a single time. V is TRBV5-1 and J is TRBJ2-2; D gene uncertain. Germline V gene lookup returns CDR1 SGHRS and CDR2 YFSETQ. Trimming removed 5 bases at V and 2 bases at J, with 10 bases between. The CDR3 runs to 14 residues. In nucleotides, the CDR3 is TGCGCCAGCAGTGAACTTCAAAACACCGGGGAGCTGTTTTTT. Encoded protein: CASSELQNTGELFF.

In nucleotides, the CDR3 is TGTGCCACCAGTCTCCACGGACAGGGGGGTCAGAATGAGCAGTTCTTC. Protein: CATSLHGQGGQNEQFF. This chain joins TRBV24-1 and TRBJ2-1; 10 bases map to TRBD1. The CDR3 runs 16 residues. CDR1 and CDR2 from the germline V gene are KGHDR and SFDVKD. Losses at the gene ends were 6 bases for V and 7 bases for J; bases not matched to a gene: 11.

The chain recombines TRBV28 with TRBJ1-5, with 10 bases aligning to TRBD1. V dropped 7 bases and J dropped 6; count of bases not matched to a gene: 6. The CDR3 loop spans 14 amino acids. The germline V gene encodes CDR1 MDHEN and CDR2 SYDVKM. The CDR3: CASTGQGRGQPQHF. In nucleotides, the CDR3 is TGTGCCAGCACGGGACAGGGGAGGGGTCAGCCCCAGCATTTT.

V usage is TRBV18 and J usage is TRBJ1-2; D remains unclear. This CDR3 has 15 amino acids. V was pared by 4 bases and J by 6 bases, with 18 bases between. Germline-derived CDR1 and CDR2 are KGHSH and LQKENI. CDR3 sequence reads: CASSQFDGDGDGYTF. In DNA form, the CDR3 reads TGTGCCAGCTCACAATTCGACGGAGACGGGGATGGCTACACCTTC.

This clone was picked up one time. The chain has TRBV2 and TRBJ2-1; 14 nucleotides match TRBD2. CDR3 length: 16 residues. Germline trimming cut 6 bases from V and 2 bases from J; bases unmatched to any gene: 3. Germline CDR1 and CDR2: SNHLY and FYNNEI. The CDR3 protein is CASSQGLAGAYNEQFF. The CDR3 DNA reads TGTGCCAGCAGCCAGGGACTAGCGGGGGCCTACAATGAGCAGTTCTTC.

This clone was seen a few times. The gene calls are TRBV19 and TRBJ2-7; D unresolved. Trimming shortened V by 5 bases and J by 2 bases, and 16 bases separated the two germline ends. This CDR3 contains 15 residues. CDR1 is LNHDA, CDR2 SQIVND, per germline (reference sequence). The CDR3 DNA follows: TGTGCCAGTAGTTTGTTCCACTCCCTTACCTACGAGCAGTACTTC. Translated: CASSLFHSLTYEQYF.

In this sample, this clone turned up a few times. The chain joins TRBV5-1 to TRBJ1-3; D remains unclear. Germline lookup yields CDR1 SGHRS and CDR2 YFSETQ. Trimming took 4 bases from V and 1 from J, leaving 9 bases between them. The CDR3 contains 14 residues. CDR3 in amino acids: CASSPTESGNTIYF. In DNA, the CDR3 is TGCGCCAGCAGCCCTACAGAGTCTGGAAACACCATATATTTT.

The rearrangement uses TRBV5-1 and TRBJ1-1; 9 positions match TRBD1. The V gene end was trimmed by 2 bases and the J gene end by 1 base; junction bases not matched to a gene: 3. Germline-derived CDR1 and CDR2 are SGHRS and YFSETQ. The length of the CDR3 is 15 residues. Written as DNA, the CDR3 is TGCGCCAGCAGCTTACGGACAGGGGAGAACACTGAAGCTTTCTTT. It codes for CASSLRTGENTEAFF. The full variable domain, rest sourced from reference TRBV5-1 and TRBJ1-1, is KAGVTQTPRYLIKTRGQQVTLSCSPISGHRSVSWYQQTPGQGLQFLFEYFSETQRNKGNFPGRFSGRQFSNSRSEMNVSTLELGDSALYLCASSLRTGENTEAFFGQGTRLTVV.

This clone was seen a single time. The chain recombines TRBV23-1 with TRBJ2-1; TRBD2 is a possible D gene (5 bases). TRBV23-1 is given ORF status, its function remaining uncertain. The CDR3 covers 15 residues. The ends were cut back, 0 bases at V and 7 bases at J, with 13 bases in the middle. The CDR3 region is CASSQSRSGWNEQFF. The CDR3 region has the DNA TGCGCCAGCAGTCAATCCAGGTCGGGGTGGAATGAGCAGTTCTTC.

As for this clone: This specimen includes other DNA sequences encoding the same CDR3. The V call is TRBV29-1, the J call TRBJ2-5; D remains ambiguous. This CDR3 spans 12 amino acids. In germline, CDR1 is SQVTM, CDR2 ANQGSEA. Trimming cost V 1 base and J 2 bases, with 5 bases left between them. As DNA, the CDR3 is TGCAGCGTTGAAGGGCAGCAAGAGACCCAGTACTTC. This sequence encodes CSVEGQQETQYF.

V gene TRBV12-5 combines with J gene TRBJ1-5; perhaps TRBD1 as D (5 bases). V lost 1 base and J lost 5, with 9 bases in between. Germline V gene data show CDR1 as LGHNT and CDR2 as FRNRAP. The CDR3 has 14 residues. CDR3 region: CASGLGAGYQPQHF. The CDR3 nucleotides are TGTGCTAGTGGTTTGGGGGCAGGGTATCAGCCCCAGCATTTT.

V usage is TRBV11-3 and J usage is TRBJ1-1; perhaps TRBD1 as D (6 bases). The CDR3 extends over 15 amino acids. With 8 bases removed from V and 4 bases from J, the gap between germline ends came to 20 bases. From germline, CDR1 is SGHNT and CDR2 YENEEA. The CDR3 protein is CASSGTGLIGTEAFF. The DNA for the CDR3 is TGTGCCAGCTCCGGCACAGGGCTTATCGGCACTGAAGCTTTCTTT.

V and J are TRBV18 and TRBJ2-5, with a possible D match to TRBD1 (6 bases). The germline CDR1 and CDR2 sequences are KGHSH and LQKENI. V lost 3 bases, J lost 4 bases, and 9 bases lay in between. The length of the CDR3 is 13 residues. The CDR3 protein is CASSPQGLETQYF. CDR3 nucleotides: TGTGCCAGCTCACCCCAGGGGTTAGAGACCCAGTACTTC.

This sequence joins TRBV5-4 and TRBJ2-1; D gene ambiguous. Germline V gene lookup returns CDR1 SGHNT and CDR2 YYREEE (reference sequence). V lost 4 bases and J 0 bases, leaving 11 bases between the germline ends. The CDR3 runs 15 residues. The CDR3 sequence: CASSLYSLSYNEQFF. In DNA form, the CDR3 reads TGTGCCAGCAGCCTTTACTCCCTCTCCTACAATGAGCAGTTCTTC. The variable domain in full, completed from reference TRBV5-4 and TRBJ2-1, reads ETGVTQSPTHLIKTRGQQVTLRCSSQSGHNTVSWYQQALGQGPQFIFQYYREEENGRGNFPPRFSGLQFPNYSSELNVNALELDDSALYLCASSLYSLSYNEQFFGPGTRLTVL.